This is a list of T cell receptor beta chains from one sample in a study of cytomegalovirus exposure and HLA in healthy donors. Sequencing was performed with immunoSEQ multiplex PCR; in TCRdb, only in-frame clones are kept and a portion is missing. Seen in this sample are some 71,000 clones; the ten most common clones hold about 1.8%. The sample taken for sequencing was PBMCs. The source of these receptors is a woman in her twenties or thirties in good health and CMV-seronegative. The CDR3 runs from the conserved cysteine through the conserved F or W. The D gene is left open where the match is weak.

>TRBV28|TRBD1|TRBJ1-2
TGTGCCAGCAGTTCCGCCGGGACAGCACCTTATGGCTACACCTTC
CASSSAGTAPYGYTF
>TRBV11-2|TRBD2|TRBJ2-7
TGTGCCAGCAGCTTCTCTCTTAGCGGGGCCTCCTACGAGCAGTACTTC
CASSFSLSGASYEQYF
>TRBV29-1|TRBD1|TRBJ1-2
TGCAGCGTCCCAGATGGGGACAGGGGGCTTTATGGCTACACCTTC
CSVPDGDRGLYGYTF
>TRBV4-1|NA|TRBJ2-5
TGCGCCAGCAGCCACGGCACAGGGTCCAGGGAGACCCAGTACTTC
CASSHGTGSRETQYF
>TRBV10-3|TRBD1|TRBJ1-5
TGTGCCGTCCGCGGGACAGGGGGGGATCAGCCCCAGCATTTT
CAVRGTGGDQPQHF
>TRBV7-8|TRBD1|TRBJ2-3
TGTGCCAGCAGCCCACTTGACAGGGGTGACGCAGATACGCAGTATTTT
CASSPLDRGDADTQYF
>TRBV30|NA|TRBJ2-2
TGTGCCTGGAGCGCAGGGGCAGGGGAGCTGTTTTTT
CAWSAGAGELFF
>TRBV28|TRBD1|TRBJ1-2
TGTGCCAGCAGTCAGAGGGACAGGGGTCCGGATGGCTACACCTTC
CASSQRDRGPDGYTF
>TRBV6-6|TRBD2|TRBJ2-3
TGTGCCTTGGGGGCGGGAGGGTGGACAGATACGCAGTATTTT
CALGAGGWTDTQYF
>TRBV20-1|NA|TRBJ1-1
TGCAGTTACCAGGAGAACACTGAAGCTTTCTTT
CSYQENTEAFF
>TRBV7-8|NA|TRBJ1-1
TGTGCCAGCAGCTTTAGACTGACGAACACTGAAGCTTTCTTT
CASSFRLTNTEAFF
>TRBV6-5|NA|TRBJ2-3
TGTGCCAGCAGTCAACAGGGTTCCCGCACAGATACGCAGTATTTT
CASSQQGSRTDTQYF
>TRBV5-1|NA|TRBJ1-2
TGCGCCAGCAGCTTGGAGCCTAACTATGGCTACACCTTC
CASSLEPNYGYTF
>TRBV2|NA|TRBJ2-7
TGTGCCAGTCATCCCTGGACAGAGTACGAGCAGTACTTC
CASHPWTEYEQYF
>TRBV9|NA|TRBJ2-5
TGTGCCAGCAGCGTAGGCCCGGGGAAGGAGACCCAGTACTTC
CASSVGPGKETQYF
>TRBV10-3|NA|TRBJ1-5
TGTGCCACTCTCAGGGAGGAGGGACGCAATCAGCCCCAGCATTTT
CATLREEGRNQPQHF
>TRBV29-1|TRBD1|TRBJ1-5
TGCAGCGTTGAAGAAGGAGGGGGCTCCAATCAGCCCCAGCATTTT
CSVEEGGGSNQPQHF
>TRBV7-9|NA|TRBJ1-1
TGTGCCAGCAGCCTACGTCGCGGGAACAGCTTGAACACTGAAGCTTTCTTT
CASSLRRGNSLNTEAFF
>TRBV6-1|NA|TRBJ2-7
TGTGCCAGCAGGGTAGTCCCGTACGAGCAGTACTTC
CASRVVPYEQYF
>TRBV28|TRBD1|TRBJ1-6
TGTGCCAGCAGTTTGGTCGGGACAGGGGATTCACCCCTCCACTTT
CASSLVGTGDSPLHF
>TRBV5-1|NA|TRBJ2-3
TGCGCCAGCAGCTCCAGGGCAGGTTGGCTATCAATACCAGATACGCAGTATTTT
CASSSRAGWLSIPDTQYF
>TRBV2|NA|TRBJ1-2
TGTGCCAGCAGTGTGACACAGGACCGCTATGGCTACACCTTC
CASSVTQDRYGYTF
>TRBV28|NA|TRBJ2-7
TGTGCCAGCATCTCGGGGATTTCCTACGAGCAGTACTTC
CASISGISYEQYF